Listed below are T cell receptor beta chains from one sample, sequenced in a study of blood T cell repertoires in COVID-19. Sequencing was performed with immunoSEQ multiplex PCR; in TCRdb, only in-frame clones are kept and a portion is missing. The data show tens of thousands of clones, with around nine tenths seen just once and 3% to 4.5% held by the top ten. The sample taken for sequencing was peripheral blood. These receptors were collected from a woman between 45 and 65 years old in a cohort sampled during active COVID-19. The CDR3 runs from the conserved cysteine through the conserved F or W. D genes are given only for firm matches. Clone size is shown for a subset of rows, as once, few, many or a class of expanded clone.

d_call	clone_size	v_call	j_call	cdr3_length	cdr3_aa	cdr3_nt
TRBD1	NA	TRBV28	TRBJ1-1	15	CASGLMTGVGTEAFF	TGTGCCAGCGGATTGATGACAGGGGTTGGAACTGAAGCTTTCTTT
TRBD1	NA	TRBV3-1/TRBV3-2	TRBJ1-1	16	CASSQTGTVRNTEAFF	TGTGCCAGCAGCCAAACCGGGACAGTGAGGAACACTGAAGCTTTCTTT
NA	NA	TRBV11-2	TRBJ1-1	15	CASRGTRGANTEAFF	TGTGCCAGCAGGGGGACCAGGGGCGCCAACACTGAAGCTTTCTTT
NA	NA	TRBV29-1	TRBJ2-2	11	CSATFTGELFF	TGCAGCGCTACTTTCACCGGGGAGCTGTTTTTT
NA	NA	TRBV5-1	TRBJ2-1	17	CASSKILRDGYNNEQFF	TGCGCCAGCAGCAAGATATTGCGGGACGGATATAACAATGAGCAGTTCTTC
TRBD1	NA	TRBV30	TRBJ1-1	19	CAWNPGQGSTHTQDTEAFF	TGTGCCTGGAATCCGGGACAGGGGTCCACTCACACCCAAGACACTGAAGCTTTCTTT
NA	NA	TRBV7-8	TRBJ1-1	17	CASSLANGGWMNTEAFF	TGTGCCAGCAGCTTAGCGAACGGAGGGTGGATGAACACTGAAGCTTTCTTT
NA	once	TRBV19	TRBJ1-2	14	CASSIDGSGGGYTF	TGTGCCAGTAGTATAGATGGTTCGGGGGGCGGCTACACCTTC
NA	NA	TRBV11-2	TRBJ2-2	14	CASSLDRITGELFF	TGTGCCAGCAGCTTAGACAGGATCACCGGGGAGCTGTTTTTT
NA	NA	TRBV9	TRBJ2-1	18	CASSVVPREGSSYNEQFF	TGTGCCAGCAGCGTAGTTCCGAGGGAAGGGAGCTCCTACAATGAGCAGTTCTTC
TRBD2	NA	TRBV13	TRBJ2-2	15	CASSFGTSGSRELFF	TGTGCCAGCAGCTTCGGGACTAGCGGGAGCCGGGAGCTGTTTTTT
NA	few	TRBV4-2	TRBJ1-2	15	CASSQVMEQNYGYTF	TGTGCCAGCAGCCAAGTAATGGAACAGAACTATGGCTACACCTTC
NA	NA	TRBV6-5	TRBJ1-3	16	CASSYGPTGSGNTIYF	TGTGCCAGCAGTTACGGCCCCACGGGCTCTGGAAACACCATATATTTT
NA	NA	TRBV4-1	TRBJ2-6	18	CASSPGGRRESGANVLTF	TGCGCCAGCAGCCCCGGGGGTCGAAGAGAGTCTGGGGCCAACGTCCTGACTTTC
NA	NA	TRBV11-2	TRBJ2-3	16	CASSFSGTGEIDTQYF	TGTGCCAGCAGCTTTTCCGGGACTGGAGAAATAGATACGCAGTATTTT
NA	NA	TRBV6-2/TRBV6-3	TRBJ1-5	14	CASSYSLRNQPQHF	TGTGCCAGCAGTTACTCGCTACGCAATCAGCCCCAGCATTTT
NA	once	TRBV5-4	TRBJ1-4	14	CASSLGSNNEKLFF	TGTGCCAGCAGCTTGGGAAGCAATAATGAAAAACTGTTTTTT
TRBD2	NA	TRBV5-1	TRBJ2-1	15	CASSTGTSSYNEQFF	TGCGCCAGCAGCACCGGGACTAGCTCCTACAATGAGCAGTTCTTC
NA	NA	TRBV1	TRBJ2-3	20	CTSSQAGPKERGGSTDTQYF	TGCACCAGCAGCCAAGCGGGGCCCAAAGAGCGGGGGGGCAGCACAGATACGCAGTATTTT
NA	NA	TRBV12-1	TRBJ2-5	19	CASSFLGCLGGPYQETQYF	TGTGCCAGCAGCTTTCTGGGCTGTCTAGGGGGTCCGTACCAAGAGACCCAGTACTTC
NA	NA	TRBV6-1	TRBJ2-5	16	CASSEGAFAGQETQYF	TGTGCCAGCAGTGAAGGGGCATTTGCAGGGCAAGAGACCCAGTACTTC
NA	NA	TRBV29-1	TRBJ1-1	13	CSVEEGSDMRAFF	TGCAGCGTTGAAGAAGGGAGTGACATGCGGGCTTTCTTT
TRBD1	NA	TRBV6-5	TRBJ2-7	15	CASGGLGQGHKEQYF	TGTGCCAGCGGGGGCCTTGGACAGGGGCACAAGGAGCAGTACTTC
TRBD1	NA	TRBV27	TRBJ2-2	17	CASTPFWTGMNTGELFF	TGTGCCAGCACGCCATTCTGGACAGGCATGAACACCGGGGAGCTGTTTTTT
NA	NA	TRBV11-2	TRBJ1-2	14	CASRRTGPTYGYTF	TGTGCCAGCAGAAGAACAGGCCCTACTTATGGCTACACCTTC
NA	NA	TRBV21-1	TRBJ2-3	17	CASSKVRTSGRGDTQYF	TGTGCCAGCAGCAAAGTTCGGACTAGCGGGAGAGGGGATACGCAGTATTTT
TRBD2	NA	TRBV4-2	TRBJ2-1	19	CASSQGTSGMGSSYNEQFF	TGTGCCAGCAGCCAAGGGACTAGCGGGATGGGGAGCTCCTACAATGAGCAGTTCTTC
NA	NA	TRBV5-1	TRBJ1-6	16	CASSLEGVLYNSPLHF	TGCGCCAGCAGCTTGGAGGGGGTATTATATAATTCACCCCTCCACTTT
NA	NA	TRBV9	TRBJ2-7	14	CASSVAGDGGEQYF	TGTGCCAGCAGCGTAGCTGGAGATGGAGGCGAGCAGTACTTC
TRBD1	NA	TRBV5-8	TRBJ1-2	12	CATGQGRYGYTF	TGTGCCACCGGACAGGGAAGATATGGCTACACCTTC
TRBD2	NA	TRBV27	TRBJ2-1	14	CASSFVAGGNEQFF	TGTGCCAGCAGTTTTGTAGCGGGGGGGAATGAGCAGTTCTTC
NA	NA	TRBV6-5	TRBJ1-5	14	CASRTGQNNQPQHF	TGTGCCAGCAGGACCGGACAGAACAATCAGCCCCAGCATTTT
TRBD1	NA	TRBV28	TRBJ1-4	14	CASSFWDRREKLFF	TGTGCCAGCAGTTTCTGGGACAGGAGAGAAAAACTGTTTTTT
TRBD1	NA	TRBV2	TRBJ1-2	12	CASRREGAKYTF	TGTGCCAGCAGGAGAGAGGGGGCGAAATACACCTTC
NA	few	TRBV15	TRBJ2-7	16	CATSRDLSGHGYEQYF	TGTGCCACCAGCAGAGATCTCTCGGGACACGGCTACGAGCAGTACTTC
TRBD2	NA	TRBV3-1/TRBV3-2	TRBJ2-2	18	CASSPGTSGVQNTGELFF	TGTGCCAGCAGCCCAGGGACTAGCGGGGTGCAGAACACCGGGGAGCTGTTTTTT
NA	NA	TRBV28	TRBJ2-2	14	CASTGGYNTGELFF	TGTGCCAGCACCGGGGGTTACAACACCGGGGAGCTGTTTTTT
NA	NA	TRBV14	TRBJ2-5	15	CASSQGGARQETQYF	TGTGCCAGCAGCCAGGGCGGGGCGCGACAAGAGACCCAGTACTTC
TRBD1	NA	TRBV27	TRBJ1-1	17	CASRRSAGTGWNTEAFF	TGTGCCAGCAGGCGGTCCGCCGGGACAGGTTGGAACACTGAAGCTTTCTTT